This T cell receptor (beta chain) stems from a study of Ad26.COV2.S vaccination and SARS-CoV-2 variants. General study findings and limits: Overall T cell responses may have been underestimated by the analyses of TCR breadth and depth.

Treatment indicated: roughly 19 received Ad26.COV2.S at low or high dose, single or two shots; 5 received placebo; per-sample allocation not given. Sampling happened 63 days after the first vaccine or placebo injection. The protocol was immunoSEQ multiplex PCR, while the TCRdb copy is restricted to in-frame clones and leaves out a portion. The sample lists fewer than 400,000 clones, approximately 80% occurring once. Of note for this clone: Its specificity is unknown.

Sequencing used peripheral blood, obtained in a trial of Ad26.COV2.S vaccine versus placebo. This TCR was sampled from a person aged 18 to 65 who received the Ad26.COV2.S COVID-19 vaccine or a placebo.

The CDR3 loop reads CASSPSLQGAKGYPEAFF. CDR3 in DNA: TGCGCCAGCAGCCCTTCCTTACAGGGGGCTAAAGGGTACCCTGAAGCTTTCTTT. The chain employs TRBV4-1 and TRBJ1-1, with 9 bases matching TRBD1. CDR1 and CDR2 from the germline V gene are MGHRA and YSYEKL. After removal of 4 bases from V and 6 bases from J, the junction contained 18 bases not matched to a gene. The length of the CDR3 is 18 residues.